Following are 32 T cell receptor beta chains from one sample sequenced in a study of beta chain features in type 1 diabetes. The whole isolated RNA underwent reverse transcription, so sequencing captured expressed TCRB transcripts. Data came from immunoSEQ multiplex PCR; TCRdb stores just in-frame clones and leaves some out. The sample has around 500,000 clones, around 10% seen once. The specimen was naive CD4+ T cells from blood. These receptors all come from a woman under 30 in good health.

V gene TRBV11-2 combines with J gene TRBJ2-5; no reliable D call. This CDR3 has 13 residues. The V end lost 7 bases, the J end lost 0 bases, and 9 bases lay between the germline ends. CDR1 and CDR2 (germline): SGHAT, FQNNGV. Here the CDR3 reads CASIRRNQETQYF. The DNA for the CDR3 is TGTGCCAGCATTCGACGGAACCAAGAGACCCAGTACTTC.

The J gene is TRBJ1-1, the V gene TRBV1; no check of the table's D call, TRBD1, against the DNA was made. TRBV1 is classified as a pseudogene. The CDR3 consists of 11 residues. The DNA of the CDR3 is TGCACCAGTAGAGACAGGGGAGCAGCTTTCTTT. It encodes CTSRDRGAAFF.

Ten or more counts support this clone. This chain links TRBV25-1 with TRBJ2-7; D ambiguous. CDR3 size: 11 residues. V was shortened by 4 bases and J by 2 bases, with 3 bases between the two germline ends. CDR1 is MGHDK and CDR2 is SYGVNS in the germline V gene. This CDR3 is CASSGAYEQYF. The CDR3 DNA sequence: TGTGCCAGCAGTGGCGCCTACGAGCAGTACTTC.

The CDR3 region is CASSPAGGSAYNEQFF. CDR3 DNA: TGTGCCAGCAGCCCCGCGGGTGGTTCGGCCTACAATGAGCAGTTCTTC. The rearrangement uses TRBV6-6 and TRBJ2-1; tentative D call: TRBD2 (5 bases). V gave up 6 bases and J gave up 2 bases, with 17 bases separating them. Germline CDR1 and CDR2: MNHNY and SVGAGI (reference sequence). There are 16 residues in the CDR3.

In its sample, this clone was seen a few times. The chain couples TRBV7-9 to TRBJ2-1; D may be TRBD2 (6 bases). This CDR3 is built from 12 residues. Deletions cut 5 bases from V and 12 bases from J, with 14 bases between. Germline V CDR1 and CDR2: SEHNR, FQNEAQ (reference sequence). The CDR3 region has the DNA TGTGCCAGCAGCCCGGACCGGGGAGGGCAGTTCTTC. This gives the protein CASSPDRGGQFF.

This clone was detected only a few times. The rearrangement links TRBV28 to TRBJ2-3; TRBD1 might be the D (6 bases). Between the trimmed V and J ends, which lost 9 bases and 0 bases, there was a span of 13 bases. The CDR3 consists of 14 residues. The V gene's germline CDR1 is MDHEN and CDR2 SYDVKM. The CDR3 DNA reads TGTGCCAGTCTCCGGACAGTGAGCACAGATACGCAGTATTTT. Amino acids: CASLRTVSTDTQYF.

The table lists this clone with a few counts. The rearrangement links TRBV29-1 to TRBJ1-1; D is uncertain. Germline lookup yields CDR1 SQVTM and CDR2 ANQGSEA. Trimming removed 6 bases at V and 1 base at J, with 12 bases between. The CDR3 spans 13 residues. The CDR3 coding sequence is TGCAGCGTGTTTACAGATACGAACACTGAAGCTTTCTTT. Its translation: CSVFTDTNTEAFF.

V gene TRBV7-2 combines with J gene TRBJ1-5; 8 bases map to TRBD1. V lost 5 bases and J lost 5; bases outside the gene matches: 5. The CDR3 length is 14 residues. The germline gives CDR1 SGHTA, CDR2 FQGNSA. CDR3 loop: CASSRAGGDQPQHF. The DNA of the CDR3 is TGTGCCAGCAGCCGCGCAGGGGGCGATCAGCCCCAGCATTTT.

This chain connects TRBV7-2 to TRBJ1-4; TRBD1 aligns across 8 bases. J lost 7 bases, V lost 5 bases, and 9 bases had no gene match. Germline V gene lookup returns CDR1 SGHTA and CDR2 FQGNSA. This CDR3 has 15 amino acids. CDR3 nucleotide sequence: TGTGCCAGCAGCCCAAGACAGGGGTATGGTGAAAAACTGTTTTTT. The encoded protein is CASSPRQGYGEKLFF.

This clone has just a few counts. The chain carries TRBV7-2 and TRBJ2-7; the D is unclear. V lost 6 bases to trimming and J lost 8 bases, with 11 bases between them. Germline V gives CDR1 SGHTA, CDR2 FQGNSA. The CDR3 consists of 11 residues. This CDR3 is CASRGEGQQYV. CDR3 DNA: TGTGCCAGCAGGGGCGAAGGGCAGCAGTACGTC.

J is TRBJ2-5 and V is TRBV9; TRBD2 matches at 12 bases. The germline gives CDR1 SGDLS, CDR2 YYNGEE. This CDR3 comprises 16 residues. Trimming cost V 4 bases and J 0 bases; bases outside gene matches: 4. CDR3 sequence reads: CASSPRLAGDQETQYF. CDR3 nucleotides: TGTGCCAGCAGCCCCCGACTAGCGGGGGACCAAGAGACCCAGTACTTC.

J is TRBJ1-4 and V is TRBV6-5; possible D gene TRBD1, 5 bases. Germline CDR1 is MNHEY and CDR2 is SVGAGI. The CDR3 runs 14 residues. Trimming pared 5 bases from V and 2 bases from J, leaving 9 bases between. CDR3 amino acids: CASSHRTTNEKLFF. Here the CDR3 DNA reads TGTGCCAGCAGTCACAGGACGACTAATGAAAAACTGTTTTTT.

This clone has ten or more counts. The CDR3: CAWSPSHYEQYF. Written as DNA, the CDR3 is TGTGCCTGGAGTCCCTCCCACTACGAGCAGTACTTC. The V and J genes are TRBV30 and TRBJ2-7; D unclear. Between the trimmed V and J ends, which lost 2 bases and 3 bases, there was a span of 8 bases. This CDR3 has 12 amino acids. Germline CDR1 and CDR2: GTSNPN and SVGIG (reference sequence).

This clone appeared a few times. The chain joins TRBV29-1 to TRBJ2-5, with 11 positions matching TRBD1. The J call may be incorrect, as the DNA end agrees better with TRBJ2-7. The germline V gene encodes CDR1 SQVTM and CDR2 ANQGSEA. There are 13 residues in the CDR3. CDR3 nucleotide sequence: TGCAGCGTTGGAGGGACAGGGGGCTACGAGCAGTACTTC. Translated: CSVGGTGGYEQYF.

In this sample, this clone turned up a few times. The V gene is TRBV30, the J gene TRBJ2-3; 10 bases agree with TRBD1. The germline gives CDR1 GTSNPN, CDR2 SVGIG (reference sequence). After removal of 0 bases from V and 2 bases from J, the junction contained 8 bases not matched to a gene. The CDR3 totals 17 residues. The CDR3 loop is CAWSVSRTGGYTDTQYF. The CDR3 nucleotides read TGTGCCTGGAGTGTATCTAGGACAGGGGGATACACAGATACGCAGTATTTT.

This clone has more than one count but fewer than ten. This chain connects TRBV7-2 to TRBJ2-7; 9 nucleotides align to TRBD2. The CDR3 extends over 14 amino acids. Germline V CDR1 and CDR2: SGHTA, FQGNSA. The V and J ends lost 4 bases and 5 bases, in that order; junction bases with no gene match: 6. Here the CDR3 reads CASSSGLAYDEQYF. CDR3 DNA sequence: TGTGCCAGCAGCTCGGGACTAGCCTATGACGAGCAGTACTTC. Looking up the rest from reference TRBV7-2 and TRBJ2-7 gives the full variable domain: GAGVSQSPSNKVTEKGKDVELRCDPISGHTALYWYRQSLGQGLEFLIYFQGNSAPDKSGLPSDRFSAERTGGSVSTLTIQRTQQEDSAVYLCASSSGLAYDEQYFGPGTRLTVT.

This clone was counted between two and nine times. The CDR3 DNA follows: TGTGCCAGCAGCCCCGCCGGGACATTCCGGAATGAGCAGTTCTTC. It translates to CASSPAGTFRNEQFF. The rearrangement links TRBV7-9 to TRBJ2-1, with a possible D match to TRBD1 (6 bases). V was trimmed by 5 bases and J by 7 bases, leaving 18 bases between them. The CDR3 sequence is 15 residues long. In germline, CDR1 is SEHNR, CDR2 FQNEAQ (reference sequence).

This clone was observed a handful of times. CDR3 sequence reads: CASSPLGGPNNEQFF. DNA of the CDR3: TGTGCCAGCAGCCCCCTCGGGGGACCGAACAATGAGCAGTTCTTC. The chain combines TRBV7-9 with TRBJ2-1, with D maybe TRBD2 (6 bases). Per the germline V gene, CDR1 is SEHNR and CDR2 is FQNEAQ (reference sequence). Trimming shortened V by 5 bases and J by 5 bases, and 16 bases separated the two germline ends. This CDR3 has 15 amino acids.

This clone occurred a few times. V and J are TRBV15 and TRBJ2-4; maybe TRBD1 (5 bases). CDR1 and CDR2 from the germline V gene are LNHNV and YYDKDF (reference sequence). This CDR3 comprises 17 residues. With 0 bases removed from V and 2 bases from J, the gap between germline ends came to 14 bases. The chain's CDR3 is CATSRDKGFLTKNIQYF. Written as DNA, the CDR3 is TGTGCCACCAGCAGAGATAAGGGGTTTCTAACCAAAAACATTCAGTACTTC.

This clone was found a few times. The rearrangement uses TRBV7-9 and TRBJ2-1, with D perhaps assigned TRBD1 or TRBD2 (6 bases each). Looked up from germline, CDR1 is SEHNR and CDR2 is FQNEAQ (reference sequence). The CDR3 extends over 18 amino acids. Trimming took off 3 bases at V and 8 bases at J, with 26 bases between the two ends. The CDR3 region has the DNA TGTGCCAGCAGCTTCCTGATGTGGGGGGCCATCCCTATCTATGAGCAGTTCTTC. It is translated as CASSFLMWGAIPIYEQFF.

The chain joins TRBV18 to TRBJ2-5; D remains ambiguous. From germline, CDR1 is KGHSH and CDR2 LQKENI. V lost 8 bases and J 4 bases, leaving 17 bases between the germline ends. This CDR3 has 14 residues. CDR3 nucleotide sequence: TGTGCCAGCGCCTTATGGGGTTCACGAGAGACCCAGTACTTC. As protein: CASALWGSRETQYF.

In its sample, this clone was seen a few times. CDR3 in DNA: TGTGCCTGGGAGTGGGGACTAGCGGGAAGCACAGATACGCAGTATTTT. It codes for CAWEWGLAGSTDTQYF. The rearrangement joins TRBV30 to TRBJ2-3; 13 nucleotides align to TRBD2. V shed 5 bases, J shed 0 bases, and the junction held 5 bases outside the gene matches. Germline V gene sequence: CDR1 GTSNPN, CDR2 SVGIG (reference sequence). The CDR3 totals 16 residues.

CDR3 sequence (DNA): TGCAGCGTTAAAGGGTCCAGCCATCAGCCCCAGCATTTT. It is translated as CSVKGSSHQPQHF. The chain uses TRBV29-1 and TRBJ1-5; the D is unclear. Between the trimmed V and J ends, which lost 5 bases and 5 bases, there was a span of 13 bases. The CDR3 covers 13 residues. Germline V gives CDR1 SQVTM, CDR2 ANQGSEA.

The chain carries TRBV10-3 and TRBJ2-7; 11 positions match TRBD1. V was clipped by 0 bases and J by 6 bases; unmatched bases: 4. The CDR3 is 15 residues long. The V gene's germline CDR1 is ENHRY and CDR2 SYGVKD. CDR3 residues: CAISESRGTGGEQYV. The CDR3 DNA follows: TGTGCCATCAGTGAGTCCAGAGGGACAGGGGGCGAGCAGTACGTC.

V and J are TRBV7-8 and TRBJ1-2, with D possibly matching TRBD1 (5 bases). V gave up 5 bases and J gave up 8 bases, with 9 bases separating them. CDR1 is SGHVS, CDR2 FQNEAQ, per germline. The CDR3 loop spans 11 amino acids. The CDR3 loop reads CASSGTRGYTF. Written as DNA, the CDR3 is TGTGCCAGCAGCGGGACGCGCGGCTACACCTTC.

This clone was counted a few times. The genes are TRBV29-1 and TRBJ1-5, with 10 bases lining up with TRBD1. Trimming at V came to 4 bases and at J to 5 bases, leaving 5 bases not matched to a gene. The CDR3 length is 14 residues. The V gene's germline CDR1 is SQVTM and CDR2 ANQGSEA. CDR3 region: CSVGDRGRDQPQHF. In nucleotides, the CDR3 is TGCAGCGTTGGGGACAGGGGCAGAGATCAGCCCCAGCATTTT.

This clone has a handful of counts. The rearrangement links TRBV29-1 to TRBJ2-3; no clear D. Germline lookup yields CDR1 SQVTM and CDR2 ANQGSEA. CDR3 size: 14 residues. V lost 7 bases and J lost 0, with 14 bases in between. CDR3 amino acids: CSGRRKFSTDTQYF. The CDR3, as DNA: TGCAGCGGCAGAAGGAAATTTAGCACAGATACGCAGTATTTT.

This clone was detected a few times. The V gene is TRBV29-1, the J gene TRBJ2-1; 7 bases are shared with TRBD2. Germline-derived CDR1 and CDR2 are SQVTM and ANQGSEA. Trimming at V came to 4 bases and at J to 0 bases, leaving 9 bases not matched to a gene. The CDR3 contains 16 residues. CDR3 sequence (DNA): TGCAGCGTTGTTACGGGGCTAGCGGACTCCTACAATGAGCAGTTCTTC. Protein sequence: CSVVTGLADSYNEQFF.

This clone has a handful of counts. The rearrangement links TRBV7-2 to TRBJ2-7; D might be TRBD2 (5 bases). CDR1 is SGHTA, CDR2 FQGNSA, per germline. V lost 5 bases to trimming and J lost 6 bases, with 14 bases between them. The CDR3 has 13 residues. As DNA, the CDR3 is TGTGCCAGCAGCCCCGCCAGCGGTGGCGAGCAGTACTTC. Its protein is CASSPASGGEQYF.

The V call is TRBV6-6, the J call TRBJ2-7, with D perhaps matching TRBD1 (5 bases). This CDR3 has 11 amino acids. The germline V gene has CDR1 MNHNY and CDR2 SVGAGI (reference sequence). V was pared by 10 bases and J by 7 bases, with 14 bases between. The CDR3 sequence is CATGGAGEQYF. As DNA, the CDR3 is TGTGCCACGGGTGGGGCTGGGGAGCAGTACTTC.

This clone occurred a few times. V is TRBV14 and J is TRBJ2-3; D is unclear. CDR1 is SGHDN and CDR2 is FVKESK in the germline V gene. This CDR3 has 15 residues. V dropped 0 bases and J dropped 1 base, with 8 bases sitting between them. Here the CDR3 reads CASSQDLRGTDTQYF. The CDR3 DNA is TGTGCCAGCAGCCAAGACCTCCGGGGCACAGATACGCAGTATTTT.

The CDR3 DNA sequence: TGTGCCAGCAGCAACAGCAATGAGCAGTTCTTC. Encoded protein: CASSNSNEQFF. This sequence joins TRBV7-9 and TRBJ2-1; D remains unclear. CDR3 length: 11 residues. CDR1 is SEHNR, CDR2 FQNEAQ, per germline (reference sequence). V lost 5 bases to trimming and J lost 6 bases, with 5 bases between them.